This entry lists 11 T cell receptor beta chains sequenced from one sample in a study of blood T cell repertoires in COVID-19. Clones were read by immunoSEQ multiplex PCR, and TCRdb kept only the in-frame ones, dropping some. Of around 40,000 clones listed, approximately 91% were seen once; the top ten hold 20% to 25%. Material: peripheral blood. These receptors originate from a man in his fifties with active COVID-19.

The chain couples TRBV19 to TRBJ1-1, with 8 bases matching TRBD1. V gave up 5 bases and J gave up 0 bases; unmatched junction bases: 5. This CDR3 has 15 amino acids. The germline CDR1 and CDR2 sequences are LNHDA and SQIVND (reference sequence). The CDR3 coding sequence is TGTGCCAGTAGTCCTCGACAGGGGATGAACACTGAAGCTTTCTTT. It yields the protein CASSPRQGMNTEAFF. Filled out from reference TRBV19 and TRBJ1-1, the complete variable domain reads DGGITQSPKYLFRKEGQNVTLSCEQNLNHDAMYWYRQDPGQGLRLIYYSQIVNDFQKGDIAEGYSVSREKKESFPLTVTSAQKNPTAFYLCASSPRQGMNTEAFFGQGTRLTVV.

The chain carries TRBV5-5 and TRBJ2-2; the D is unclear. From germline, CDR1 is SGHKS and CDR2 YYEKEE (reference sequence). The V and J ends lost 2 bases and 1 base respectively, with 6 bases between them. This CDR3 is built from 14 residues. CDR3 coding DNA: TGTGCCAGCAGCTTTAGTTGGAACACCGGGGAGCTGTTTTTT. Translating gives CASSFSWNTGELFF.

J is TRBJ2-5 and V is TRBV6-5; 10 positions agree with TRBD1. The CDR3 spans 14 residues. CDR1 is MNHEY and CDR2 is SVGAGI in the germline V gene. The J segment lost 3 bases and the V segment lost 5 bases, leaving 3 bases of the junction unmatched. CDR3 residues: CASSPTGGKETQYF. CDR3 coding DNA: TGTGCCAGCAGTCCGACAGGGGGCAAAGAGACCCAGTACTTC.

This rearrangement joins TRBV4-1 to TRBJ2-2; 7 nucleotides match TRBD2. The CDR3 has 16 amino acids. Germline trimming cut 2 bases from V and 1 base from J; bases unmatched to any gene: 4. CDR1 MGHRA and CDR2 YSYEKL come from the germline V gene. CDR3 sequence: CASSQNGLGNTGELFF. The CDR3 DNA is TGCGCCAGCAGCCAAAATGGACTAGGGAACACCGGGGAGCTGTTTTTT.

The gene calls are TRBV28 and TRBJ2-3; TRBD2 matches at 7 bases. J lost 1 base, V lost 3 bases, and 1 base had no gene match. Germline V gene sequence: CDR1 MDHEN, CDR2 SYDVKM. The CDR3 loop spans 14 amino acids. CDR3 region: CASSFLAGTDTQYF. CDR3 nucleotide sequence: TGTGCCAGCAGTTTCCTAGCGGGCACAGATACGCAGTATTTT.

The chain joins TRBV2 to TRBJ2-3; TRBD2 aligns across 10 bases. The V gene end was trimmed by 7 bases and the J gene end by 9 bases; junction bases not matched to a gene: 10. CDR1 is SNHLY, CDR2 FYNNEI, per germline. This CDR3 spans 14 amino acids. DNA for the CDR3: TGTGCCAGCATTCTAGGACTAGCGGTAAACACGCAGTATTTT. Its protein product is CASILGLAVNTQYF. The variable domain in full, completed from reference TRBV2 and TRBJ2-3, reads EPEVTQTPSHQVTQMGQEVILRCVPISNHLYFYWYRQILGQKVEFLVSFYNNEISEKSEIFDDQFSVERPDGSNFTLKIRSTKLEDSAMYFCASILGLAVNTQYFGPGTRLTVL.

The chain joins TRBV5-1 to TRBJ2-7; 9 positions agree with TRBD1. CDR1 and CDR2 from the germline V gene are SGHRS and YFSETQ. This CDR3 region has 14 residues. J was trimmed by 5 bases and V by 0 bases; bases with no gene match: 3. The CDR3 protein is CASSLGQGVDEQYF. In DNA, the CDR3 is TGCGCCAGCAGCTTGGGACAGGGGGTCGACGAGCAGTACTTC.

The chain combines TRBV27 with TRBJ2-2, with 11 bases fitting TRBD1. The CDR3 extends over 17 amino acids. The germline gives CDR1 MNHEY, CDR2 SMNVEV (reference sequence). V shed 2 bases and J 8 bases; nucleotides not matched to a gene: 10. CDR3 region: CASSLSGQGASPGELFF. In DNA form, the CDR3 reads TGTGCCAGCAGTTTAAGTGGACAGGGGGCGTCCCCGGGGGAGCTGTTTTTT.

The CDR3 bases are TGTGCCATCAGTGAGTCCCTCACAGGGTCGGAGACCCAGTACTTC. It codes for CAISESLTGSETQYF. The V call is TRBV10-3, the J call TRBJ2-5, with D possibly being TRBD1 (6 bases). The CDR3 spans 15 residues. Germline values: CDR1 ENHRY, CDR2 SYGVKD. With 0 bases removed from V and 5 bases from J, the gap between germline ends came to 13 bases.

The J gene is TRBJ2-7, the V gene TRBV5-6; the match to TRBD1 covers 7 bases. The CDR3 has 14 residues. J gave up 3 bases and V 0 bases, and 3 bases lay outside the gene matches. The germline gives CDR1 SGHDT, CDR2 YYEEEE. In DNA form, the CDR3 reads TGTGCCAGCAGCTTGGAAGGGGGCTACTACGAGCAGTACTTC. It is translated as CASSLEGGYYEQYF.

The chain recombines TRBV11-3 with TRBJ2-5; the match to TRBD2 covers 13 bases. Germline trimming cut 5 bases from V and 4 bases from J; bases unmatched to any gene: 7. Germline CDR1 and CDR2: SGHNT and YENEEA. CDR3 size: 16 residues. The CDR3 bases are TGTGCCAGCAGCCGGGGACTAGCGGGAAATTCAGAGACCCAGTACTTC. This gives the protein CASSRGLAGNSETQYF.